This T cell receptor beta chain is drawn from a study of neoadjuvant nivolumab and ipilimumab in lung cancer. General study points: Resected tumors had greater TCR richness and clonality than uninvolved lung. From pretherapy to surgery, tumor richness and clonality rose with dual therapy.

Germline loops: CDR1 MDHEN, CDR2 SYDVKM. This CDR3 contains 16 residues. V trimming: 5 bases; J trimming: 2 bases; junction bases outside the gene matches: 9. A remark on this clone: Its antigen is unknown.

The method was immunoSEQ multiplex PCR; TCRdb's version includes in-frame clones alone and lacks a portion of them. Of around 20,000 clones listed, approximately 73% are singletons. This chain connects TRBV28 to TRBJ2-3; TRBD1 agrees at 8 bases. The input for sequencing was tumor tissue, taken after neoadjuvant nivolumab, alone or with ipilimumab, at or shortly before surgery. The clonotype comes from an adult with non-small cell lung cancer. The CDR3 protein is CASSVTGTGSTDTQYF. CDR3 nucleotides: TGTGCCAGCAGTGTCACCGGGACAGGATCCACAGATACGCAGTATTTT. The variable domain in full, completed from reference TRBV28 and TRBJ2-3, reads DVKVTQSSRYLVKRTGEKVFLECVQDMDHENMFWYRQDPGLGLRLIYFSYDVKMKEKGDIPEGYSVSREKKERFSLILESASTNQTSMYLCASSVTGTGSTDTQYFGPGTRLTVL.